The 16 T cell receptor beta chains below come from one sample, sequenced in a study of T cells after yellow fever vaccination. TCRdb passed the 5' RACE reads through MiXCR, listing each CDR3 protein once. The data hold 620,000 or so distinct CDR3 sequences, with roughly a sixth observed a single time. Sequencing used PBMCs, obtained 5 days after the first yellow fever vaccination. The source is a man between 18 and 35 years old who received the YFV17D yellow fever vaccine.

This clonotype was observed a few times. The chain couples TRBV6-5 to TRBJ1-3; no definite D call. The V gene lost 0 bases and the J gene lost 0 bases, with 9 bases spanning the gap. The germline CDR1 and CDR2 sequences are MNHEY and SVGAGI. CDR3 length equals 16 residues. This chain's CDR3 is CASSYSQRSSGNTIYF. CDR3 nucleotide sequence: TGTGCCAGCAGTTACTCTCAACGGAGCTCTGGAAACACCATATATTTT.

The sample holds a few counts of this clonotype. The J gene is TRBJ2-7, the V gene TRBV9; TRBD2 agrees at 14 bases. V shed 2 bases and J 7 bases; nucleotides not matched to a gene: 5. Germline V gene lookup returns CDR1 SGDLS and CDR2 YYNGEE. The CDR3 runs 15 residues. CDR3 sequence reads: CASSVGLAGEREQYF. The CDR3 region has the DNA TGTGCCAGCAGCGTGGGACTAGCGGGGGAAAGAGAGCAGTACTTC.

This clonotype was seen a few times. Here the CDR3 reads CASSLATGVEQPQHF. CDR3 DNA: TGTGCCAGCAGCCTCGCGACAGGGGTCGAGCAGCCCCAGCATTTT. V and J are TRBV7-2 and TRBJ1-5, with 8 nucleotides matching TRBD1. With V trimmed by 5 bases and J by 7 bases, 10 bases remained unmatched. The CDR3 runs 15 residues. CDR1 is SGHTA, CDR2 FQGNSA, per germline. The full variable domain, its missing parts supplied by reference TRBV7-2 and TRBJ1-5, is GAGVSQSPSNKVTEKGKDVELRCDPISGHTALYWYRQSLGQGLEFLIYFQGNSAPDKSGLPSDRFSAERTGGSVSTLTIQRTQQEDSAVYLCASSLATGVEQPQHFGDGTRLSIL.

The J gene is TRBJ2-1, the V gene TRBV5-1; the D is unclear. The germline gives CDR1 SGHRS, CDR2 YFSETQ. With 0 bases removed from V and 1 base from J, the gap between germline ends came to 11 bases. CDR3 length: 16 amino acids. CDR3 loop: CASSLVVSPSYNEQFF. In DNA form, the CDR3 reads TGCGCCAGCAGCTTGGTTGTCAGCCCATCCTACAATGAGCAGTTCTTC.

DNA of the CDR3: TGCGCCAGCAGCCAAGTATATTCGCTGAATACGCAGTATTTT. Residues: CASSQVYSLNTQYF. The rearrangement uses TRBV4-1 and TRBJ2-3; D gene ambiguous. Germline values: CDR1 MGHRA, CDR2 YSYEKL. The V end was cut by 1 base, the J end by 7 bases, with 12 bases between. The CDR3 has 14 amino acids.

This clonotype was counted many times. One end of the junction varies from germline; a read error may be responsible. This chain joins TRBV5-1 and TRBJ2-2; D is unclear. Germline V gene sequence: CDR1 SGHRS, CDR2 YFSETQ. This CDR3 contains 12 residues. DNA of the CDR3: TGTGCCAGCAGCTCAGATACCGGGGAGCTGTTTTTT. As protein: CASSSDTGELFF.

V usage is TRBV2 and J usage is TRBJ2-2; 9 bases agree with TRBD2. The V gene's germline CDR1 is SNHLY and CDR2 FYNNEI. The CDR3 loop spans 14 amino acids. Trimming removed 5 bases from V and 6 bases from J; junction bases left unmatched: 4. The CDR3 protein is CASSRRGGAGELFF. As DNA, the CDR3 is TGTGCCAGCAGTCGGCGCGGGGGGGCCGGGGAGCTGTTTTTT.

The CDR3 bases are TGCAGTGCTAGCGGATATGAAGCTTTCTTT. It encodes CSASGYEAFF. V usage is TRBV20-1 and J usage is TRBJ1-1, with D unresolved. CDR3 length equals 10 residues. In germline, CDR1 is DFQATT, CDR2 SNEGSKA (reference sequence). The V gene lost 3 bases and the J gene lost 7 bases, with 6 bases spanning the gap.

This clonotype was detected a few times. This chain connects TRBV6-1 to TRBJ2-7; D is perhaps TRBD1 or TRBD2 (5 bases each). The ends were cut back, 6 bases at V and 7 bases at J, with 16 bases in the middle. Germline CDR1 and CDR2: MNHNS and SASEGT. The CDR3 runs 13 residues. The CDR3 protein is CASRSRGLGEQYV. The DNA for the CDR3 is TGTGCCAGCAGAAGCCGGGGCCTGGGAGAGCAGTACGTC.

This clonotype was seen just once. As DNA, the CDR3 is TGTGCCAGCAGCTTAGGGACAGCAGCTAACTATGGCTACACCTTC. It yields the protein CASSLGTAANYGYTF. The chain joins TRBV7-2 to TRBJ1-2, with a weak D call TRBD1 (6 bases). Germline V CDR1 and CDR2: SGHTA, FQGNSA. CDR3 length equals 15 residues. V dropped 1 base and J dropped 0 bases, with 9 bases sitting between them.

The V gene is TRBV4-3, the J gene TRBJ2-2, with 9 nucleotides matching TRBD2. The germline V gene has CDR1 LGHNA and CDR2 YSLEER. There are 17 residues in the CDR3. Trimming took 0 bases from V and 5 from J; bases not matched to a gene: 7. DNA of the CDR3: TGCGCCAGCAGCCAAGAGGTCCCAGCGGGGGGTACCGGGGAGCTGTTTTTT. It codes for CASSQEVPAGGTGELFF.

This sequence joins TRBV5-6 and TRBJ1-6; D is uncertain. The V gene lost 4 bases and the J gene lost 8 bases, with 19 bases spanning the gap. This CDR3 is built from 16 residues. CDR1 and CDR2 from the germline V gene are SGHDT and YYEEEE. The CDR3 reads CASSTSPALVDSPLHF. The CDR3 DNA reads as TGTGCCAGCAGCACAAGCCCCGCTCTAGTAGATTCACCCCTCCACTTT.

J is TRBJ2-1 and V is TRBV3-1; TRBD1 aligns across 11 bases. CDR3 length equals 16 residues. Per the germline V gene, CDR1 is LGHDT and CDR2 is YNNKEL (reference sequence). With V trimmed by 0 bases and J by 7 bases, 5 bases remained unmatched. CDR3 loop: CASSQEGQGGVNEQFF. For the CDR3, the DNA is TGTGCCAGCAGCCAAGAGGGACAGGGGGGAGTAAATGAGCAGTTCTTC.

This clonotype was counted between two and nine times. V is TRBV24-1 and J is TRBJ2-1; D remains unclear. The CDR3 runs to 14 residues. V was shortened by 7 bases and J by 1 base, with 10 bases between the two germline ends. The germline V gene has CDR1 KGHDR and CDR2 SFDVKD. Written as DNA, the CDR3 is TGTGCCACCAGCTTTTCCGGTTCCTACAATGAGCAGTTCTTC. Its translation is CATSFSGSYNEQFF.

This clonotype showed up just a few times. V gene TRBV28 combines with J gene TRBJ1-1; D uncertain. The ends were cut back, 0 bases at V and 0 bases at J, with 11 bases in the middle. Germline loops: CDR1 MDHEN, CDR2 SYDVKM. The CDR3 totals 16 residues. Here the CDR3 reads CASSLWAGDMNTEAFF. The DNA of the CDR3 is TGTGCCAGCAGTTTATGGGCAGGCGACATGAACACTGAAGCTTTCTTT.

This clonotype has more than one count but fewer than ten. This sequence joins TRBV7-2 and TRBJ2-5; possibly TRBD2 for D (7 bases). This CDR3 is built from 15 residues. Germline-derived CDR1 and CDR2 are SGHTA and FQGNSA. Trimming removed 4 bases from V and 4 bases from J, with 16 bases in between. For the CDR3, the DNA is TGTGCCAGCAGCTCCATTGGACTAGGGGGAGAGACCCAGTACTTC. Amino acid sequence: CASSSIGLGGETQYF.